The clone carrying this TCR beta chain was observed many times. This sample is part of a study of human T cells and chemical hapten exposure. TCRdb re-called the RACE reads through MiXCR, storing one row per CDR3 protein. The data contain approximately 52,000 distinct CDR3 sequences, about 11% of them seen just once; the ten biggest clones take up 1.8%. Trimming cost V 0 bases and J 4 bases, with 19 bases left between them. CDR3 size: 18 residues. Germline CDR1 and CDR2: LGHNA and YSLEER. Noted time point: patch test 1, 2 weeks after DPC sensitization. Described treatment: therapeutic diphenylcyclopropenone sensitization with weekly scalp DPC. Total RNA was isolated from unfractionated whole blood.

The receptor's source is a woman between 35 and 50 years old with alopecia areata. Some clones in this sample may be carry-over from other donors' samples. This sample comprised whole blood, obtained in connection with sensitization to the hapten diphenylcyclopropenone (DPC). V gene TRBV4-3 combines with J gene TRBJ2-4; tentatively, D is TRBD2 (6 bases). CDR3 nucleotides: TGCGCCAGCAGCCAAGATGCCCCAGCGGGCAACTCTAAAAACATTCAGTACTTC. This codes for CASSQDAPAGNSKNIQYF.